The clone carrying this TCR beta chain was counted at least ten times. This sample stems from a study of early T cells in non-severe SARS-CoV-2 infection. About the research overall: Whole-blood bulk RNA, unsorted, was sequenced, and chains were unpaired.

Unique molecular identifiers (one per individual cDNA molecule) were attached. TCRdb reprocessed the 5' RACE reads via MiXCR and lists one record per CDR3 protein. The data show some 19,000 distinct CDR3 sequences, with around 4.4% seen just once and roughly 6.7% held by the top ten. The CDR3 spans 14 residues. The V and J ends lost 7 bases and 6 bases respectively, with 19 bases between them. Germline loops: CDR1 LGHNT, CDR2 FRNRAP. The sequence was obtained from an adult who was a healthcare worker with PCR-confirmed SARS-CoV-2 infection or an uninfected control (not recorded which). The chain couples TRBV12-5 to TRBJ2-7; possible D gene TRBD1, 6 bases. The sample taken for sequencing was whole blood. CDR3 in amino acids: CASALTGEGGEQYF. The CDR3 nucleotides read TGTGCTAGTGCCCTGACAGGCGAGGGCGGCGAGCAGTACTTC.